The 32 T cell receptor beta chains reported below all come from one sample, sequenced in a study of CD8+ T cells in alopecia areata. After isolation, RNA underwent reverse transcription to generate cDNA as the sequencing template. Assay used: immunoSEQ multiplex PCR; TCRdb lists only in-frame clones, some missing. The repertoire holds 150,000 to 200,000 clones, with around 64% as singletons. Treatment of the sample: oral pan-JAK inhibitor, 5-10 mg twice daily. The source material was CD4+ T cells sorted from blood, sampled between weeks 49 and 50, from a patient treated with tofacitinib. These receptors came from a human donor with alopecia areata.

The chain has TRBV2 and TRBJ1-6; D is undetermined. Germline CDR1 SNHLY, CDR2 FYNNEI. V shed 7 bases and J shed 9 bases, with 7 bases lying between them. This CDR3 region has 11 residues. The CDR3 nucleotides read TGTGCCAGCAAGATAAGTTCACCCCTCCACTTT. This gives the protein CASKISSPLHF.

The V call is TRBV30, the J call TRBJ1-1; D not certain. Germline values: CDR1 GTSNPN, CDR2 SVGIG (reference sequence). V shed 1 base and J shed 1 base, with 7 bases lying between them. The CDR3 loop spans 13 amino acids. The CDR3 DNA follows: TGTGCCTGGAGTGCCGCAGGGAACACTGAAGCTTTCTTT. This gives the protein CAWSAAGNTEAFF.

This chain links TRBV29-1 with TRBJ1-2; tentative D call: TRBD1 (5 bases). Trimming left V 4 bases short and J 8 bases short, with 11 bases between. Germline-derived CDR1 and CDR2 are SQVTM and ANQGSEA. The length of the CDR3 is 11 residues. The CDR3 DNA is TGCAGCGTTGGTGCAGGACACGGCTACACCTTC. Protein sequence: CSVGAGHGYTF.

Only a few counts were recorded for this clone. This chain joins TRBV18 and TRBJ1-2; D might be TRBD1 (6 bases). The germline V and J ends were trimmed by 3 bases and 6 bases, with 23 bases remaining between them. The CDR3 is 17 residues long. Germline V CDR1 and CDR2: KGHSH, LQKENI. CDR3 DNA: TGTGCCAGCTCACCCCCGAACCACAGGGATAAGCAAAATGGCTACACCTTC. Residues: CASSPPNHRDKQNGYTF. Drawing the rest from reference TRBV18 and TRBJ1-2, the complete variable domain is NAGVMQNPRHLVRRRGQEARLRCSPMKGHSHVYWYRQLPEEGLKFMVYLQKENIIDESGMPKERFSAEFPKEGPSILRIQQVVRGDSAAYFCASSPPNHRDKQNGYTFGSGTRLTVV.

The chain links TRBV2 to TRBJ1-1; a possible D gene is TRBD1 (5 bases). CDR1 and CDR2 (germline): SNHLY, FYNNEI. V was cut by 6 bases and J by 0 bases, with 11 bases left in between. CDR3 length: 14 residues. The CDR3 protein is CASRETQVNTEAFF. For the CDR3, the DNA is TGTGCCAGCAGAGAAACACAGGTGAACACTGAAGCTTTCTTT.

Concerning this clone itself: Other DNA sequences within the sample encode an identical CDR3. The chain joins TRBV30 to TRBJ2-7, with D perhaps TRBD1 (6 bases). Germline values: CDR1 GTSNPN, CDR2 SVGIG (reference sequence). Trimming stripped 4 bases from V and 2 bases from J, with 9 bases between. CDR3 length: 12 amino acids. CDR3 DNA sequence: TGTGCCTGGAAACAGGGAACCTACGAGCAGTACTTC. This codes for CAWKQGTYEQYF.

The chain has TRBV7-2 and TRBJ2-7; TRBD2 agrees at 7 bases. There are 15 residues in the CDR3. V lost 5 bases, J lost 4 bases, and 11 bases stayed unmatched. Germline V gene sequence: CDR1 SGHTA, CDR2 FQGNSA. Written as DNA, the CDR3 is TGTGCCAGCAGCGCCTTATGGGGGGGTGAATACGAGCAGTACTTC. It codes for CASSALWGGEYEQYF.

This sequence joins TRBV9 and TRBJ2-2, with a possible D match to TRBD2 (5 bases). Germline assignment: CDR1 SGDLS and CDR2 YYNGEE. V was clipped by 0 bases and J by 7 bases, with 13 bases between them. CDR3 size: 15 residues. The CDR3, as DNA: TGTGCCAGCAGCGTAGAAGCGGTCCGCAGCGGGGAGCTGTTTTTT. It is translated as CASSVEAVRSGELFF.

This clone came up a few times. This sequence joins TRBV7-2 and TRBJ1-1; tentatively, D is TRBD1 (5 bases). Germline V gene sequence: CDR1 SGHTA, CDR2 FQGNSA. The CDR3 is made up of 13 amino acids. Trimming stripped 3 bases from V and 1 base from J, with 6 bases between. CDR3 coding DNA: TGTGCCAGCAGCTTTAGGGGGAACACTGAAGCTTTCTTT. Protein product: CASSFRGNTEAFF.

This clone was seen a handful of times. This sequence joins TRBV4-1 and TRBJ1-2; no reliable D call. With 2 bases removed from V and 5 bases from J, the gap between germline ends came to 9 bases. Germline CDR1 is MGHRA and CDR2 is YSYEKL. CDR3 length: 13 residues. CDR3 amino acids: CASSQQERYGYTF. The CDR3 region has the DNA TGCGCCAGCAGCCAACAGGAGCGGTATGGCTACACCTTC.

The CDR3 protein is CASSQDFGTGRSGNTIYF. CDR3 DNA: TGCGCCAGCAGCCAAGATTTTGGGACAGGGCGTTCTGGAAACACCATATATTTT. The chain uses TRBV4-3 and TRBJ1-3; 9 bases fit TRBD1. J gave up 1 base and V 0 bases, and 7 bases lay outside the gene matches. The CDR3 extends over 18 amino acids. Germline lookup yields CDR1 LGHNA and CDR2 YSLEER.

The rearrangement joins TRBV5-1 to TRBJ2-2; the match to TRBD1 covers 8 bases. The CDR3 loop spans 15 amino acids. Germline values: CDR1 SGHRS, CDR2 YFSETQ. Trimming at V came to 0 bases and at J to 5 bases, leaving 3 bases not matched to a gene. CDR3 loop: CASSLGTGITGELFF. The CDR3 nucleotides read TGCGCCAGCAGCTTGGGGACAGGGATAACCGGGGAGCTGTTTTTT.

The chain employs TRBV29-1 and TRBJ2-5; D perhaps matches TRBD2 (5 bases). Trimming removed 6 bases at V and 1 base at J, with 9 bases between. CDR1 is SQVTM and CDR2 is ANQGSEA in the germline V gene. The CDR3 length is 12 residues. The CDR3 region is CSVATSQETQYF. The DNA of the CDR3 is TGCAGCGTAGCTACTAGCCAAGAGACCCAGTACTTC.

This chain uses TRBV23-1 with TRBJ2-1; a possible D gene is TRBD2 (5 bases). TRBV23-1 counts as an open reading frame of uncertain function. This CDR3 has 15 residues. V was shortened by 2 bases and J by 5 bases, with 13 bases between the two germline ends. CDR3 loop: CASSQPPGLNNEQFF. The CDR3 DNA reads TGCGCCAGCAGTCAACCTCCCGGACTGAACAATGAGCAGTTCTTC.

This chain uses TRBV7-6 with TRBJ2-7; a weak D match, TRBD2 (5 bases). The V and J ends lost 4 bases and 6 bases respectively, with 13 bases between them. CDR3 length equals 13 residues. The germline V gene encodes CDR1 SGHVS and CDR2 FNYEAQ. The CDR3 nucleotides are TGTGCCAGCAGCTCGCTCCCCCGGGGCGAGCAGTACTTC. It encodes CASSSLPRGEQYF.

Only one count was recorded for this clone. This chain connects TRBV15 to TRBJ2-5; 11 bases map to TRBD2. This CDR3 region has 16 residues. The V gene end was trimmed by 2 bases and the J gene end by 4 bases; junction bases not matched to a gene: 6. Germline V gives CDR1 LNHNV, CDR2 YYDKDF (reference sequence). CDR3 amino acids: CATSRIAGGLVETQYF. CDR3 nucleotides: TGTGCCACCAGCAGAATAGCGGGGGGGCTTGTAGAGACCCAGTACTTC.

This clone was observed a few times. The chain has TRBV14 and TRBJ1-2, with D possibly matching TRBD1 (6 bases). CDR3 length: 13 amino acids. Germline assignment: CDR1 SGHDN and CDR2 FVKESK. V shed 5 bases and J shed 8 bases, with 15 bases lying between them. The CDR3, as DNA: TGTGCCAGCAGCTACAGGGTCGGGGAGGGCTACACCTTC. It encodes CASSYRVGEGYTF.

The genes are TRBV5-6 and TRBJ1-1; D unclear. The CDR3 runs to 12 residues. V was trimmed by 4 bases and J by 2 bases, leaving 6 bases between them. CDR1 is SGHDT and CDR2 is YYEEEE in the germline V gene. CDR3 residues: CASSLVNTEAFF. CDR3 DNA: TGTGCCAGCAGCCTTGTCAACACTGAAGCTTTCTTT.

This sequence joins TRBV11-2 and TRBJ2-2, with a weak D call TRBD1 (5 bases). There are 13 residues in the CDR3. Germline V gene lookup returns CDR1 SGHAT and CDR2 FQNNGV. Trimming took 6 bases from V and 9 from J, leaving 14 bases between them. For the CDR3, the DNA is TGTGCCAGCAGTCGACAGTATCCCCGGGAGCTGTTTTTT. Translated: CASSRQYPRELFF.

There are a few counts of this clone. V usage is TRBV18 and J usage is TRBJ1-1, with D perhaps TRBD1 (6 bases). The V and J ends lost 2 bases and 1 base respectively, with 8 bases between them. The CDR3 loop spans 14 amino acids. Germline V gene sequence: CDR1 KGHSH, CDR2 LQKENI. CDR3 sequence: CASSPTGSNTEAFF. The CDR3 DNA follows: TGTGCCAGCTCACCAACAGGGTCGAACACTGAAGCTTTCTTT.

The V and J genes are TRBV30 and TRBJ1-5; D remains unclear. Germline V gene data show CDR1 as GTSNPN and CDR2 as SVGIG (reference sequence). Trimming removed 3 bases at V and 2 bases at J, with 14 bases between. The CDR3 loop spans 15 amino acids. In DNA, the CDR3 is TGTGCCTGGAGCCGAGACTCCGCTGGCAATCAGCCCCAGCATTTT. This sequence encodes CAWSRDSAGNQPQHF.

CDR3 sequence (DNA): TGTGCCAGCAGTGTCGGGACTTCACCCCTCCACTTT. It codes for CASSVGTSPLHF. The chain combines TRBV25-1 with TRBJ1-6; D perhaps matches TRBD1 (5 bases). Germline V gives CDR1 MGHDK, CDR2 SYGVNS. The germline V and J ends were trimmed by 4 bases and 9 bases, with 7 bases remaining between them. This CDR3 has 12 amino acids.

This clone was observed a handful of times. The genes are TRBV19 and TRBJ2-5; D could derive from TRBD1 or TRBD2 (5 bases each). V lost 10 bases and J lost 3, with 15 bases in between. This CDR3 is built from 13 residues. CDR1 and CDR2 (germline): LNHDA, SQIVND (reference sequence). CDR3 nucleotides: TGTGCCACCAGTCAGGGACCTAAAGAGACCCAGTACTTC. It is translated as CATSQGPKETQYF.

J is TRBJ1-1 and V is TRBV10-1; D perhaps matches TRBD1 (5 bases). Germline CDR1 reads WNHNN; CDR2 reads SYGVQD (reference sequence). The CDR3 is made up of 14 amino acids. Trimming shortened V by 2 bases and J by 11 bases, and 18 bases separated the two germline ends. The CDR3 DNA follows: TGCGCCAGCAGTGAGGACACCCAGGGTATGAACGCTTTCTTT. It specifies CASSEDTQGMNAFF.

This chain connects TRBV11-2 to TRBJ1-6, with TRBD1 matching over 7 bases. This CDR3 spans 16 amino acids. The junction had 8 bases not matched to a gene; V was cut back by 5 bases and J by 4 bases. Germline V gives CDR1 SGHAT, CDR2 FQNNGV. The chain's CDR3 is CASSNGQETYNSPLHF. The CDR3 region has the DNA TGTGCCAGCAGCAATGGACAGGAAACATATAATTCACCCCTCCACTTT.

The rearrangement links TRBV29-1 to TRBJ1-2; TRBD1 might be the D (6 bases). In germline, CDR1 is SQVTM, CDR2 ANQGSEA. The CDR3 runs 15 residues. V was clipped by 6 bases and J by 4 bases, with 21 bases between them. The CDR3 region is CSVDHKDRGFYGYTF. The CDR3 DNA reads TGCAGCGTGGATCATAAGGACAGAGGTTTCTATGGCTACACCTTC.

This clone showed up just once. This sequence joins TRBV11-2 and TRBJ2-6, with D perhaps being TRBD1 or TRBD2 (6 bases each). The CDR3 runs 19 residues. Looked up from germline, CDR1 is SGHAT and CDR2 is FQNNGV. Trimming stripped 6 bases from V and 0 bases from J, with 21 bases between. The CDR3 DNA follows: TGTGCCAGCAGGCCTCGGGGGCACAACCTCCTCTCTGGGGCCAACGTCCTGACTTTC. It specifies CASRPRGHNLLSGANVLTF. Drawing the rest from reference TRBV11-2 and TRBJ2-6, the complete variable domain is EAGVAQSPRYKIIEKRQSVAFWCNPISGHATLYWYQQILGQGPKLLIQFQNNGVVDDSQLPKDRFSAERLKGVDSTLKIQPAKLEDSAVYLCASRPRGHNLLSGANVLTFGAGSRLTVL.

The table lists this clone with a count of one. V gene TRBV29-1 combines with J gene TRBJ2-7; 7 bases map to TRBD2. Per germline, CDR1 SQVTM and CDR2 ANQGSEA. The V and J ends lost 6 bases and 6 bases, in that order; junction bases with no gene match: 8. This CDR3 comprises 12 residues. CDR3 DNA sequence: TGCAGCGTAAGGCTGGGGAGGGGCGAGCAGTACTTC. It encodes CSVRLGRGEQYF.

This chain uses TRBV6-1 with TRBJ2-7, with D possibly being TRBD1 (5 bases). This CDR3 is built from 12 residues. Germline-derived CDR1 and CDR2 are MNHNS and SASEGT. V lost 2 bases and J 10 bases, leaving 12 bases between the germline ends. This CDR3 reads CASSELQGPQYF. In DNA form, the CDR3 reads TGTGCCAGCAGTGAATTGCAGGGTCCCCAGTACTTC.

The chain combines TRBV15 with TRBJ2-3; 9 nucleotides match TRBD2. Per the germline V gene, CDR1 is LNHNV and CDR2 is YYDKDF (reference sequence). This CDR3 has 16 residues. J gave up 5 bases and V 1 base, and 7 bases lay outside the gene matches. CDR3 loop: CATSRGGAGGGDTQYF. The CDR3 coding sequence is TGTGCCACCAGCAGAGGTGGAGCGGGGGGTGGAGATACGCAGTATTTT.

CDR3 nucleotides: TGTGCCAGCAGCGCCCGGGACAGGGGTTTCTACGAGCAGTACTTC. Translation gives CASSARDRGFYEQYF. The rearrangement joins TRBV5-6 to TRBJ2-7; 10 nucleotides line up with TRBD1. This CDR3 contains 15 residues. The germline CDR1 and CDR2 sequences are SGHDT and YYEEEE. With V trimmed by 4 bases and J by 3 bases, 7 bases remained unmatched. The full variable domain, in which reference TRBV5-6 and TRBJ2-7 provide the parts outside the CDR3, is DAGVTQSPTHLIKTRGQQVTLRCSPKSGHDTVSWYQQALGQGPQFIFQYYEEEERQRGNFPDRFSGHQFPNYSSELNVNALLLGDSALYLCASSARDRGFYEQYFGPGTRLTVT.

This clone was counted a single time. This rearrangement joins TRBV28 to TRBJ1-2, with D tentatively TRBD1 (5 bases). CDR3 size: 14 residues. CDR1 is MDHEN and CDR2 is SYDVKM in the germline V gene. Trimming shortened V by 5 bases and J by 2 bases, and 12 bases separated the two germline ends. The CDR3: CASSPIGGNYGYTF. The CDR3 nucleotides read TGTGCCAGCAGTCCGATTGGGGGGAACTATGGCTACACCTTC.